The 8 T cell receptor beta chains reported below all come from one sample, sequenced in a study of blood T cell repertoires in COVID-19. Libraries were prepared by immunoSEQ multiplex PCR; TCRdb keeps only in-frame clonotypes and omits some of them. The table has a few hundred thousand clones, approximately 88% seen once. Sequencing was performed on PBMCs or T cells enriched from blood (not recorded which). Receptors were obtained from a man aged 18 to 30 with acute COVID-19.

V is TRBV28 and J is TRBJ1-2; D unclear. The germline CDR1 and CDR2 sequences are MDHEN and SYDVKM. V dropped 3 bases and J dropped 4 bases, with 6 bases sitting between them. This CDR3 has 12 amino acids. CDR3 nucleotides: TGTGCCAGCAGTTTTAACAGCTATGGCTACACCTTC. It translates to CASSFNSYGYTF.

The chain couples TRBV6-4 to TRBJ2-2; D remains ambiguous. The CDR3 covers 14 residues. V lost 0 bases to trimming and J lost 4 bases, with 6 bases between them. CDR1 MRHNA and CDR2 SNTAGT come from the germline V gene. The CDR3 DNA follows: TGTGCCAGCAGTGACTCTGTAGCCACCGGGGAGCTGTTTTTT. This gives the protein CASSDSVATGELFF.

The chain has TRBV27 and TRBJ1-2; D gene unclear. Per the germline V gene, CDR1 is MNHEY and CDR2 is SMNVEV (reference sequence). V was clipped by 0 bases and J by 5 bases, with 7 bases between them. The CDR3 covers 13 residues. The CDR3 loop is CASSLSRQYGYTF. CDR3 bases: TGTGCCAGCAGTTTATCGCGGCAGTATGGCTACACCTTC.

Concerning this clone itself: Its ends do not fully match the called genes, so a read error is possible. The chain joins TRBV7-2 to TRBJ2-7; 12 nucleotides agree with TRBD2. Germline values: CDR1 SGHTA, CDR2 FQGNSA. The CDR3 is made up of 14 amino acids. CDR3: CASSPSGRVRRINF. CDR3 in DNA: TGTGCCAGCAGCCCTAGCGGGAGGGTGCGTCGCATAAACTTC.

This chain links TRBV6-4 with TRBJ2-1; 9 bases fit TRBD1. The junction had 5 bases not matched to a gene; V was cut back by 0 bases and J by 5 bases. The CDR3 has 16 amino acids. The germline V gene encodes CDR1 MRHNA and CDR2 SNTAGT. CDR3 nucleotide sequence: TGTGCCAGCAGTGACTCTCCGGGACAGGGTGACAATGAGCAGTTCTTC. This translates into CASSDSPGQGDNEQFF.

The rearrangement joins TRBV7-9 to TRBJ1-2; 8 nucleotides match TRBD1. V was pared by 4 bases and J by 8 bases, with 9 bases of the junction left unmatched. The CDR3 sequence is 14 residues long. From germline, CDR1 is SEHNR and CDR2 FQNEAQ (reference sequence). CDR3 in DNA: TGTGCCAGCAGCTCTGGACAGGGCAGTTGGGGCTACACCTTC. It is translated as CASSSGQGSWGYTF.

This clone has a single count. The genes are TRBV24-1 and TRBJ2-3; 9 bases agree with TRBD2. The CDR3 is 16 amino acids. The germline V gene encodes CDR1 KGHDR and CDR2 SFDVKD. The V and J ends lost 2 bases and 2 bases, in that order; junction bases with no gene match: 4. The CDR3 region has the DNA TGTGCCACCAGTGATTGGCGGGAGGGCTACACAGATACGCAGTATTTT. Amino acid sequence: CATSDWREGYTDTQYF.

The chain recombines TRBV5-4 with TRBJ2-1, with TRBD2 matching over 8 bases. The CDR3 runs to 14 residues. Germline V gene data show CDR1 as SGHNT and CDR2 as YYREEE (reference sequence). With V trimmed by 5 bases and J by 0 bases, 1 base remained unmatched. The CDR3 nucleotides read TGTGCCAGCAGTAGCGGGGTCTCCTACAATGAGCAGTTCTTC. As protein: CASSSGVSYNEQFF.